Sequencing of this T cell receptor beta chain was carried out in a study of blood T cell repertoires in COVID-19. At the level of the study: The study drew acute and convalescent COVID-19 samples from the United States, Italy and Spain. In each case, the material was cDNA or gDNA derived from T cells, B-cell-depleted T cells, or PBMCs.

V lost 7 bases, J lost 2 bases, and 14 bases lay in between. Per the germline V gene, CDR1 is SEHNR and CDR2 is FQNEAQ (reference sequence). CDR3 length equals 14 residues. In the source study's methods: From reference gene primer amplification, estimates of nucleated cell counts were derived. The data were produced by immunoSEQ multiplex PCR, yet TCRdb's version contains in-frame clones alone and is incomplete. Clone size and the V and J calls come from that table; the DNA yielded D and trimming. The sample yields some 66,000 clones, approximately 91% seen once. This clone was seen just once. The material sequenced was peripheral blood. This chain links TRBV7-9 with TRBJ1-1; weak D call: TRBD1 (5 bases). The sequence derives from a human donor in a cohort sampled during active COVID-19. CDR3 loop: CASTPWGDNTEAFF. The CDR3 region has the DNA TGTGCCAGCACCCCCTGGGGGGATAACACTGAAGCTTTCTTT.